Following are 2 T cell receptor beta chains from one sample sequenced in a study of T cell responses to AZD1222 COVID-19 vaccine. The assay was immunoSEQ multiplex PCR, and TCRdb's table has in-frame clones only and misses some. The data contain roughly 130,000 clones, around 84% of them singletons. Sequencing used peripheral blood, obtained on day 0 of AZD1222 vaccination. The receptors here all came from an adult in good health.

In its sample, this clone was seen a few times. This clone may be a read error of a much larger clone one base away. Distinct nucleotide sequences in the sample also encode this CDR3. This chain joins TRBV6-4 and TRBJ2-2; TRBD2 matches 9 bases. The germline V gene encodes CDR1 MRHNA and CDR2 SNTAGT. J lost 4 bases, V lost 0 bases, and 0 bases had no gene match. The CDR3 has 15 residues. For the CDR3, the DNA is TGTGCCAGCAGTGACTCTAGCGGGAGCACCGGGGAGCTGTTTTTT. Its translation: CASSDSSGSTGELFF.

This clone was seen just once. This chain uses TRBV5-6 with TRBJ1-1; D is possibly TRBD1 (6 bases). The ends were cut back, 4 bases at V and 1 base at J, with 11 bases in the middle. Germline V gene sequence: CDR1 SGHDT, CDR2 YYEEEE. CDR3 size: 14 residues. The CDR3 coding sequence is TGTGCCAGCAGCGTAGGACAGCAGAACACTGAAGCTTTCTTT. It codes for CASSVGQQNTEAFF.